Many counts were recorded for the clone carrying this TCR beta chain. The V gene lost 3 bases and the J gene lost 0 bases, with 14 bases spanning the gap. The CDR3 runs to 17 residues. Germline V gene data show CDR1 as ENHRY and CDR2 as SYGVKD. The data originate from a study of T cells in Graves' hyperthyroidism and ophthalmopathy. Regions amplified from RNA transcripts were the TCR beta CDR3 regions. TCR CDR3 regions were first amplified by RT-PCR with HTBI primers. TCRdb called the multiplex PCR reads again in MiXCR, with one record for every CDR3 protein. The repertoire consists of fewer than 650,000 distinct CDR3 sequences, with approximately 15% occurring once and the leading ten covering 5.5% to 7.5%. The diagnoses drew upon clinical symptoms, serum thyroxine and TRAb, thyroid ultrasound and orbital computed tomography. Source material for PBMCs was around 10 ml fresh peripheral blood.

Sequencing was performed on blood. This chain connects TRBV10-3 to TRBJ2-2; the D gene is possibly TRBD1 (5 bases). The source of this sequence is a woman aged 30 to 39 with Graves' hyperthyroidism that later progressed to Graves' ophthalmopathy. For the CDR3, the DNA is TGTGCCATCAGTGAAGGGGATGGCACTGCGAACACCGGGGAGCTGTTTTTT. As protein: CAISEGDGTANTGELFF.